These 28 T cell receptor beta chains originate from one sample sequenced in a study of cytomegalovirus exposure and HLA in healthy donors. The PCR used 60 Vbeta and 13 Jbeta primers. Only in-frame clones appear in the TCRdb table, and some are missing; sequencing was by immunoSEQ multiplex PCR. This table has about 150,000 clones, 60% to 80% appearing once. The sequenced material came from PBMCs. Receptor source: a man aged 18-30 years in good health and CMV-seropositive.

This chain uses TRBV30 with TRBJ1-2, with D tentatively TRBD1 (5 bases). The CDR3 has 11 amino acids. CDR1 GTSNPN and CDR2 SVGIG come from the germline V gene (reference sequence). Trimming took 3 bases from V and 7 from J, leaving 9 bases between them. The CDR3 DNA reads TGTGCCTGGAGCATCGGGGGTGGCTACACCTTC. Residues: CAWSIGGGYTF.

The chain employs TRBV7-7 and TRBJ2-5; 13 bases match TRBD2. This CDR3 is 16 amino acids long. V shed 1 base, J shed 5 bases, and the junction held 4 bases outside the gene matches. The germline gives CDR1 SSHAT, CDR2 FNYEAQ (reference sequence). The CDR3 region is CASSLGGLAGVETQYF. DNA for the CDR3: TGTGCCAGCAGCTTAGGAGGACTAGCGGGAGTTGAGACCCAGTACTTC.

The CDR3 loop reads CASSIDRRQAGNTEAFF. The CDR3 DNA reads as TGTGCCAGTAGTATAGATCGTAGGCAGGCTGGGAACACTGAAGCTTTCTTT. V and J are TRBV19 and TRBJ1-1; D unresolved. The CDR3 has 17 amino acids. The ends were cut back, 0 bases at V and 1 base at J, with 15 bases in the middle. Germline V lookup: CDR1 LNHDA, CDR2 SQIVND (reference sequence).

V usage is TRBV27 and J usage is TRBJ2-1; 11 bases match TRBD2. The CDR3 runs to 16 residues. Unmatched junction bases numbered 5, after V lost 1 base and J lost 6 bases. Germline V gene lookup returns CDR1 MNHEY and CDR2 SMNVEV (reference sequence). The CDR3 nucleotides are TGTGCCAGCAGTTTATTGTTCACTAGCGGGGGCAATGAGCAGTTCTTC. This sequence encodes CASSLLFTSGGNEQFF.

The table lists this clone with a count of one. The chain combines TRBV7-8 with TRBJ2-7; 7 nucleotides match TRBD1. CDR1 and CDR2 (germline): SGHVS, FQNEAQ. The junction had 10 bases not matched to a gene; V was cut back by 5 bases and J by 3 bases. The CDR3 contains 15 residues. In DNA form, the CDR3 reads TGTGCCAGCAGCGGACCGGGACAGACTTACTACGAGCAGTACTTC. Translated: CASSGPGQTYYEQYF.

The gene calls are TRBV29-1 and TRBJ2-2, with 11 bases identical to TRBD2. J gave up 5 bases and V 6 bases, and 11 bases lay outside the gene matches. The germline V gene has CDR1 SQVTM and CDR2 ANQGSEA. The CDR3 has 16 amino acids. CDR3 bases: TGCAGCGTCATAACTATAGCGGGAGGGCCTACCGGGGAGCTGTTTTTT. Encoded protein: CSVITIAGGPTGELFF.

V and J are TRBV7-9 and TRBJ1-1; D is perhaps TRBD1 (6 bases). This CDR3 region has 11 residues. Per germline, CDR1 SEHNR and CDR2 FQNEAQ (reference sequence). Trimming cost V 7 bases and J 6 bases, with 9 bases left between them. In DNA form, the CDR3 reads TGTGCCAGCACAGGGGCCCCTGAAGCTTTCTTT. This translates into CASTGAPEAFF.

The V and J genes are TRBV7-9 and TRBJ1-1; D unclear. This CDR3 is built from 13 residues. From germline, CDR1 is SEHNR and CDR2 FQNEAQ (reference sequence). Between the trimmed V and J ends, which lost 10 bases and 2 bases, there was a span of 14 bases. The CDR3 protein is CAIMGGINTEAFF. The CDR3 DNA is TGTGCCATAATGGGCGGGATCAACACTGAAGCTTTCTTT. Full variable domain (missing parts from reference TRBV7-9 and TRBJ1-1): DTGVSQNPRHKITKRGQNVTFRCDPISEHNRLYWYRQTLGQGPEFLTYFQNEAQLEKSRLLSDRFSAERPKGSFSTLEIQRTEQGDSAMYLCAIMGGINTEAFFGQGTRLTVV.

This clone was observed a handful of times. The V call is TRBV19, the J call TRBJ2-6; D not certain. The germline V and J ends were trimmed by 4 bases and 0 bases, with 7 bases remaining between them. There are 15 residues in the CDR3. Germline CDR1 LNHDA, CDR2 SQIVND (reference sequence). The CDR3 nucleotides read TGTGCCAGTAGTACCAGTCACTCTGGGGCCAACGTCCTGACTTTC. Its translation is CASSTSHSGANVLTF.

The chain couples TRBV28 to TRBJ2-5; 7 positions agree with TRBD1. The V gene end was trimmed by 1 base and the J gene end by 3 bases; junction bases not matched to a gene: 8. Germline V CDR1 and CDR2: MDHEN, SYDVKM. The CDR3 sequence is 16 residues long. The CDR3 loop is CASSLYRGLGEETQYF. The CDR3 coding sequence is TGTGCCAGCAGTTTATATAGGGGGCTGGGTGAAGAGACCCAGTACTTC.

CDR3 loop: CASSVGQGLDTIYF. CDR3 nucleotide sequence: TGTGCCAGCAGCGTAGGGCAGGGGCTAGACACCATATATTTT. This chain connects TRBV9 to TRBJ1-3, with D perhaps TRBD1 (6 bases). Germline V gene data show CDR1 as SGDLS and CDR2 as YYNGEE. CDR3 length: 14 amino acids. Trimming removed 0 bases at V and 8 bases at J, with 12 bases between.

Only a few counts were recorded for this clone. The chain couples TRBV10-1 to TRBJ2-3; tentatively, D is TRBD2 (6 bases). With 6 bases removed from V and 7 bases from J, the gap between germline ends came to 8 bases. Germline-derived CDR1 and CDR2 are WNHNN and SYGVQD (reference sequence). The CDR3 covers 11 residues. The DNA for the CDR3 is TGCGCCAGCAGCGGAGGGTATACGCAGTATTTT. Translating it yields CASSGGYTQYF.

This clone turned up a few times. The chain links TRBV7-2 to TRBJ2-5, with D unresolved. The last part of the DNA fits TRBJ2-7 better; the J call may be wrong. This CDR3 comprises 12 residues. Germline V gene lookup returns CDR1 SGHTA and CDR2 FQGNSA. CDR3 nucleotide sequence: TGTGCCAGCAGCTCCGCCACTTACGAGCAGTACTTC. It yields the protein CASSSATYEQYF.

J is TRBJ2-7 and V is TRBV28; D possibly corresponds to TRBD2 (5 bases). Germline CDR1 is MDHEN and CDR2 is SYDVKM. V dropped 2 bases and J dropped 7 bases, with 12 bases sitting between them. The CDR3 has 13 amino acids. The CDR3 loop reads CASSLGGVGEQYF. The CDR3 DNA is TGTGCCAGCAGTTTAGGAGGAGTGGGTGAGCAGTACTTC.

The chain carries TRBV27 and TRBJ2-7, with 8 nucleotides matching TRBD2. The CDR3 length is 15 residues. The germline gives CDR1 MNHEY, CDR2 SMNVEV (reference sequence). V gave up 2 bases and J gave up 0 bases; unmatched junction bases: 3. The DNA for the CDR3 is TGTGCCAGCAGTTTAGGAGGGACTAGCTCCTACGAGCAGTACTTC. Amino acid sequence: CASSLGGTSSYEQYF.

CDR3 sequence (DNA): TGTGCCAGCAGCAAAACCGGGACTAGCGGGGGGCTAGATACGCAGTATTTT. Translation: CASSKTGTSGGLDTQYF. The V gene is TRBV11-3, the J gene TRBJ2-3; 15 positions match TRBD2. Looked up from germline, CDR1 is SGHNT and CDR2 is YENEEA. CDR3 length equals 17 residues. V shed 5 bases and J 5 bases; nucleotides not matched to a gene: 8.

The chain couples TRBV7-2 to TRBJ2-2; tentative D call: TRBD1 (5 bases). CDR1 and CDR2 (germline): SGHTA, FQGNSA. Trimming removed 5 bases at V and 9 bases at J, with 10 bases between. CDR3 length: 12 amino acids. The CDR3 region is CASSIQGWELFF. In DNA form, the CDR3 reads TGTGCCAGCAGCATCCAGGGATGGGAGCTGTTTTTT.

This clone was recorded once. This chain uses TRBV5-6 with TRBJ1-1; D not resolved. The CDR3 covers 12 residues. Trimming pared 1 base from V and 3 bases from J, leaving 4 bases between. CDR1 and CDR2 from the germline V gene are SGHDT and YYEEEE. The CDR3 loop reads CASSLQDTEAFF. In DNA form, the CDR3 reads TGTGCCAGCAGCTTGCAGGACACTGAAGCTTTCTTT. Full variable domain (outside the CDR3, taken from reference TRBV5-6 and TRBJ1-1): DAGVTQSPTHLIKTRGQQVTLRCSPKSGHDTVSWYQQALGQGPQFIFQYYEEEERQRGNFPDRFSGHQFPNYSSELNVNALLLGDSALYLCASSLQDTEAFFGQGTRLTVV.

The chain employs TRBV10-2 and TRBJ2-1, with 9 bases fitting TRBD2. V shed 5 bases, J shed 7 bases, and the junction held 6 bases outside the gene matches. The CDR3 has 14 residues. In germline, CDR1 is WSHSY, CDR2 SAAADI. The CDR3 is CASSMTSGLNEQFF. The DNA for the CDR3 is TGCGCCAGCAGTATGACTAGCGGTTTGAATGAGCAGTTCTTC.

CDR3 in DNA: TGTGCCAGCAGTTTAGTTGGGCAGGGAATAGGTCAGCCCCAGCATTTT. Translated, it gives CASSLVGQGIGQPQHF. V gene TRBV28 combines with J gene TRBJ1-5; a weak D match, TRBD1 (5 bases). The CDR3 consists of 16 residues. Trimming pared 2 bases from V and 6 bases from J, leaving 17 bases between. Per germline, CDR1 MDHEN and CDR2 SYDVKM.

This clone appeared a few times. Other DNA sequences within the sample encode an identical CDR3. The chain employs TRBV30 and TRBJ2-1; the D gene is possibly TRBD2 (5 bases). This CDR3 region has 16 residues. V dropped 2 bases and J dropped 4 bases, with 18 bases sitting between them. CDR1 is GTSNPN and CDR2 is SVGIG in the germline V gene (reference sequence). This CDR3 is CAWSPSTSWVYNEQFF. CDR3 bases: TGTGCCTGGAGTCCCTCCACTAGTTGGGTTTACAATGAGCAGTTCTTC.

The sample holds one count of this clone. CDR3 amino acids: CASSLGGRLRGETQYF. The CDR3 DNA reads TGTGCCAGCAGTTTGGGGGGGCGTCTTAGGGGAGAGACCCAGTACTTC. The rearrangement uses TRBV28 and TRBJ2-5, with a weak D call TRBD2 (7 bases). The CDR3 is made up of 16 amino acids. Germline V CDR1 and CDR2: MDHEN, SYDVKM. The V gene lost 3 bases and the J gene lost 4 bases, with 18 bases spanning the gap. Together with reference TRBV28 and TRBJ2-5, the CDR3 gives the full variable domain: DVKVTQSSRYLVKRTGEKVFLECVQDMDHENMFWYRQDPGLGLRLIYFSYDVKMKEKGDIPEGYSVSREKKERFSLILESASTNQTSMYLCASSLGGRLRGETQYFGPGTRLLVL.

DNA of the CDR3: TGCGCCAGCAGCTTGGTCGTTAGTTCCGGGGAGCTGTTTTTT. Translating gives CASSLVVSSGELFF. V gene TRBV5-1 combines with J gene TRBJ2-2; D not resolved. Germline CDR1 SGHRS, CDR2 YFSETQ. CDR3 length: 14 residues. V lost 0 bases to trimming and J lost 6 bases, with 9 bases between them.

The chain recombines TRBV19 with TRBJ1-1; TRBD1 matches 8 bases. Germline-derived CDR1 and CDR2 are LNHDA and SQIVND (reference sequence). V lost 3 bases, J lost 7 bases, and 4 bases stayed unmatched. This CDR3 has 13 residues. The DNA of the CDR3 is TGTGCCAGTAGTATGACAGGGGCCGGTGAAGCTTTCTTT. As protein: CASSMTGAGEAFF.

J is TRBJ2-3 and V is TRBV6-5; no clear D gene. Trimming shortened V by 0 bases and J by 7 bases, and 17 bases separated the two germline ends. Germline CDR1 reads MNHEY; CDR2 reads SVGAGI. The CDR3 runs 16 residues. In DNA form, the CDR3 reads TGTGCCAGCAGTTACTCGAGGAGCAGACTTACAAATACGCAGTATTTT. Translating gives CASSYSRSRLTNTQYF.

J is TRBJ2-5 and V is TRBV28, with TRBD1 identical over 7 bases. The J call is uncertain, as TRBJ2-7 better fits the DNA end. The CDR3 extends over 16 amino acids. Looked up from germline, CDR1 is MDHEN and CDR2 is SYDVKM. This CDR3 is CASRTRDRVPIHEQYF. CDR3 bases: TGTGCCAGCAGAACTAGAGACAGGGTACCAATCCACGAGCAGTACTTC.

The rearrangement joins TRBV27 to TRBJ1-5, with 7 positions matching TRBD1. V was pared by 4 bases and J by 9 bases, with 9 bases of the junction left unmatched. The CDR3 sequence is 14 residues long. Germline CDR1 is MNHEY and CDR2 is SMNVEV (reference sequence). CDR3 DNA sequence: TGTGCCAGCAGTTCCTCTACAGGGGTGCGGCCCCAGCATTTT. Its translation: CASSSSTGVRPQHF.

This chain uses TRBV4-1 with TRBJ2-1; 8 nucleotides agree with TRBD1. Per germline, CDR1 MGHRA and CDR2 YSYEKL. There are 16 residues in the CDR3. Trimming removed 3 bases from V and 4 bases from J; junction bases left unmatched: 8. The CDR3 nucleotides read TGCGCCAGCAGCCACTGGTGGACAGGGTCGTACAATGAGCAGTTCTTC. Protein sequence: CASSHWWTGSYNEQFF.